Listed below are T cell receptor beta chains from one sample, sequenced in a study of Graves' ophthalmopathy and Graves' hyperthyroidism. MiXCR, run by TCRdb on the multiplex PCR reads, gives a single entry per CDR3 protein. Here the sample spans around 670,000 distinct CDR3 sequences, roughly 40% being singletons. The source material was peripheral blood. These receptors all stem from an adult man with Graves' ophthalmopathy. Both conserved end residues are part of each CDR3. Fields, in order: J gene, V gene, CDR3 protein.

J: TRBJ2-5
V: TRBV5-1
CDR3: CASSLPPSETQYF

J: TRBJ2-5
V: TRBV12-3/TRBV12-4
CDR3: CASSPVERVGETQYF

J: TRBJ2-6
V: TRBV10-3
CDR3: CASRPVAGPVSGANVLTF

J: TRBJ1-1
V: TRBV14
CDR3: CASSQDIIPTNTEAFF

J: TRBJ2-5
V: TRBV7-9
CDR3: CASSLWATQETQYF

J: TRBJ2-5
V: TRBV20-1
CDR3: CSATGGGLWGQETQYF

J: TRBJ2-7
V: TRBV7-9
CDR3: CASSQETGPSYEQYF

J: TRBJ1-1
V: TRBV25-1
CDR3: CASSPRGLGAFF

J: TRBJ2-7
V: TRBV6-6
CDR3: CASRLRQGQTSYEQYF

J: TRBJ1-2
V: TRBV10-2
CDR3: CASSVTDNYGYTF

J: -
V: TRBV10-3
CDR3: CAISVTGINDEQFF

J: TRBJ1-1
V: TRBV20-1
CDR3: CSARSRHGGETEAFF

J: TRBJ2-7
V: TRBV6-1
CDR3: CASSYGTGLSYEQYF

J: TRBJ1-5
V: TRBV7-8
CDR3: CASSQVYRGPQPQHF

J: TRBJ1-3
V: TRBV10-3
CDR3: CAISGHGNTIYF